This T cell receptor beta chain was observed in a study of blood T cell repertoires in COVID-19. The ends were cut back, 4 bases at V and 4 bases at J, with 13 bases in the middle. Germline CDR1 reads LNHDA; CDR2 reads SQIVND (reference sequence). CDR3 length: 14 amino acids. Measured with immunoSEQ multiplex PCR; TCRdb has only the in-frame clones, and not every one. Of some 270,000 clones listed, 88% are singletons. Sequencing was carried out using PBMCs or T cells enriched from blood (not recorded which). The chain combines TRBV19 with TRBJ1-2, with a tentative D call TRBD1 (5 bases). This TCR came from a woman aged 40 to 49 who had been exposed to COVID-19. CDR3 coding DNA: TGTGCCAGTAGTACCCCGGGACTAACCTATGGCTACACCTTC. Translating it yields CASSTPGLTYGYTF.